These T cell receptor beta chains were read from a single sample in a study of T cell repertoires in cytomegalovirus infection. TCRdb called the reads again in MiXCR, with one record for every CDR3 protein. The sample carries 290,000 or so distinct CDR3 sequences, approximately 10% recorded once. What was sequenced was PBMCs. These receptors all come from a human donor in good health (CMV status not recorded). Some clones in this sample may be carry-over from other donors' samples. CDR3s include the opening cysteine and the closing phenylalanine or tryptophan. Fields, in order: D gene, J gene, clone size, V gene, CDR3 DNA, CDR3 protein. The D gene is left open where the match is weak. Clone size, where shown, is once, few, many, or a class for clones that have expanded.

D gene: -
J gene: TRBJ1-2
clone size: many
V gene: TRBV6-6
CDR3 DNA: TGTGCCAGCACACAAAGACACCGAACCGGGGATGGCTACACCTTC
CDR3 protein: CASTQRHRTGDGYTF

D gene: -
J gene: TRBJ1-1
clone size: few
V gene: TRBV2
CDR3 DNA: TGTGCCAGCGTGAGGGGGGCTGAAGCTTTCTTT
CDR3 protein: CASVRGAEAFF

D gene: -
J gene: TRBJ2-1
clone size: few
V gene: TRBV29-1
CDR3 DNA: TGCAGCGTTGAGGGGGGCCAGGGCATTTCCTACAATGAGCAGTTCTTC
CDR3 protein: CSVEGGQGISYNEQFF

D gene: TRBD1
J gene: TRBJ1-1
clone size: many
V gene: TRBV29-1
CDR3 DNA: TGCAGCGTTGAAGACGCCCGGACAGGGGCTTTCTTT
CDR3 protein: CSVEDARTGAFF

D gene: TRBD2
J gene: TRBJ2-3
clone size: few
V gene: TRBV28
CDR3 DNA: TGTGCCAGCAGCCCTACGCGGGGGGGCACAGATACGCAGTATTTT
CDR3 protein: CASSPTRGGTDTQYF

D gene: -
J gene: TRBJ2-1
clone size: many
V gene: TRBV6-5
CDR3 DNA: TGTGCCAGCGGAGGGGACTACAATGAGCAGTTCTTC
CDR3 protein: CASGGDYNEQFF

D gene: -
J gene: TRBJ1-1
clone size: many
V gene: TRBV20-1
CDR3 DNA: TGCAGTGCTACCGGACACCTCACTGAAGCTTTCTTT
CDR3 protein: CSATGHLTEAFF

D gene: -
J gene: TRBJ2-1
clone size: many
V gene: TRBV5-1
CDR3 DNA: TGCGCCAGCAGCTTGGAACCCATAAGCTCCTACAATGAGCAGTTCTTC
CDR3 protein: CASSLEPISSYNEQFF

D gene: TRBD2
J gene: TRBJ2-4
clone size: many
V gene: TRBV6-2/TRBV6-3
CDR3 DNA: TGTGCCAGCAGTTACGCTACTAGCGGGGGGGCCAAAAACATTCAGTACTTC
CDR3 protein: CASSYATSGGAKNIQYF

D gene: TRBD1
J gene: TRBJ2-5
clone size: many
V gene: TRBV5-6
CDR3 DNA: TGTGCCAGCAGCCTTGAGATGACAGGGGGAGAGACCCAGTACTTC
CDR3 protein: CASSLEMTGGETQYF

D gene: TRBD1
J gene: TRBJ1-2
clone size: many
V gene: TRBV12-3/TRBV12-4
CDR3 DNA: TGTGCCAGCAGACCCAAGGACAGGGCAGGCTACACCTTC
CDR3 protein: CASRPKDRAGYTF

D gene: -
J gene: TRBJ2-2
clone size: many
V gene: TRBV7-2
CDR3 DNA: TGTGCCAGCAGCCCGTTTCGAACCGGGGAGCTGTTTTTT
CDR3 protein: CASSPFRTGELFF

D gene: -
J gene: TRBJ2-5
clone size: -
V gene: TRBV28
CDR3 DNA: TGTGCCAGCAGTGGGGGCCCCCAAGAGACCCAGTACTTC
CDR3 protein: CASSGGPQETQYF

D gene: -
J gene: TRBJ2-5
clone size: many
V gene: TRBV7-2
CDR3 DNA: TGTGCCAGCAGCTTAGCCCTGCGGGGGCCGCAAGAGACCCAGTACTTC
CDR3 protein: CASSLALRGPQETQYF

D gene: -
J gene: TRBJ2-3
clone size: many
V gene: TRBV7-8
CDR3 DNA: TGTGCCAGCAGCTCGAGACGGAGAAACACAGATACGCAGTATTTT
CDR3 protein: CASSSRRRNTDTQYF

D gene: TRBD1
J gene: TRBJ2-2
clone size: many
V gene: TRBV6-1
CDR3 DNA: TGTGCCAGCAGCCACCGGACAGGCGGCACCGGGGAGCTGTTTTTT
CDR3 protein: CASSHRTGGTGELFF

D gene: -
J gene: TRBJ1-2
clone size: many
V gene: TRBV27
CDR3 DNA: TGTGCCAGCGGCGTGGCAGGAAACTATGGCTACACCTTC
CDR3 protein: CASGVAGNYGYTF

D gene: TRBD2
J gene: TRBJ2-5
clone size: many
V gene: TRBV4-1
CDR3 DNA: TGCGCCAGCAGCCAAGTTTCTAGCGGGGGGAAACAAGAGACCCAGTACTTC
CDR3 protein: CASSQVSSGGKQETQYF

D gene: -
J gene: TRBJ2-2
clone size: -
V gene: TRBV4-3
CDR3 DNA: TGCGCCAGCAGCCAAGGTTATGGCCTAGTAAACACCGGGGAGCTGTTTTTT
CDR3 protein: CASSQGYGLVNTGELFF

D gene: -
J gene: TRBJ2-2
clone size: few
V gene: TRBV29-1
CDR3 DNA: TGCAGCGTTGAAGGACACCCAACCGGGGAGCTGTTTTTT
CDR3 protein: CSVEGHPTGELFF

D gene: -
J gene: TRBJ2-5
clone size: few
V gene: TRBV10-3
CDR3 DNA: TGTGCCATCAGTGATAGGGAGACCCAGTACTTC
CDR3 protein: CAISDRETQYF

D gene: -
J gene: TRBJ2-5
clone size: -
V gene: TRBV29-1
CDR3 DNA: TGCAGCGTTGGGCAGGGGTCCCAAGAGACCCAGTACTTC
CDR3 protein: CSVGQGSQETQYF

D gene: -
J gene: TRBJ2-5
clone size: many
V gene: TRBV28
CDR3 DNA: TGTGCCAGCAGTTTTAGGGAAAGCAAGTCTTTGGAGACCCAGTACTTC
CDR3 protein: CASSFRESKSLETQYF

D gene: -
J gene: TRBJ2-1
clone size: -
V gene: TRBV6-2/TRBV6-3
CDR3 DNA: TGTGCCAGCAGTAAAGCGACACCGGGCGCAATAGGGGAGCAGTTCTTC
CDR3 protein: CASSKATPGAIGEQFF

D gene: TRBD1
J gene: TRBJ2-5
clone size: many
V gene: TRBV7-2
CDR3 DNA: TGTGCCAGCAGCGCGACCGGGACAGACGACCAAGAGACCCAGTACTTC
CDR3 protein: CASSATGTDDQETQYF

D gene: -
J gene: TRBJ1-5
clone size: many
V gene: TRBV2
CDR3 DNA: TGTGCCAGCAGTCGGGACTGGAATCAGCCCCAGCATTTT
CDR3 protein: CASSRDWNQPQHF

D gene: TRBD2
J gene: TRBJ2-3
clone size: -
V gene: TRBV12-3/TRBV12-4
CDR3 DNA: TGTGCCAGCAGTTTGCGGGCTAGCGGGGCACCGTCGGCGTATACGCAGTATTTT
CDR3 protein: CASSLRASGAPSAYTQYF

D gene: -
J gene: TRBJ1-6
clone size: many
V gene: TRBV6-5
CDR3 DNA: TGTGCCAGCAGGGACCTGGATAATTCACCCCTCCACTTT
CDR3 protein: CASRDLDNSPLHF

D gene: -
J gene: TRBJ2-3
clone size: many
V gene: TRBV7-2
CDR3 DNA: TGTGCCAGCAGCCGCGGGGGCTCCTTAACTAGCGATACGCAGTATTTT
CDR3 protein: CASSRGGSLTSDTQYF

D gene: -
J gene: TRBJ1-5
clone size: many
V gene: TRBV7-9
CDR3 DNA: TGTGCCAGCAGCCCCCTCGGGGCAAATCAGCCCCAGCATTTT
CDR3 protein: CASSPLGANQPQHF

D gene: -
J gene: TRBJ2-7
clone size: many
V gene: TRBV20-1
CDR3 DNA: TGCAGTGCTAGAGACGCTGGGGCTGCACAGGACGAGCAGTACTTC
CDR3 protein: CSARDAGAAQDEQYF

D gene: TRBD1
J gene: TRBJ1-2
clone size: many
V gene: TRBV20-1
CDR3 DNA: TGCAGTGCTACCCCCGACAGGGGTCGGTCTACCGGCTACACCTTC
CDR3 protein: CSATPDRGRSTGYTF

D gene: -
J gene: TRBJ1-1
clone size: many
V gene: TRBV5-6
CDR3 DNA: TGTGCCAGCAGCAATGAGGGTCGGTACACTGAAGCTTTCTTT
CDR3 protein: CASSNEGRYTEAFF

D gene: TRBD1
J gene: TRBJ2-1
clone size: many
V gene: TRBV9
CDR3 DNA: TGTGCCAGCAGCGTAGAACAGGGGGCTTGGAATGAGCAGTTCTTC
CDR3 protein: CASSVEQGAWNEQFF

D gene: TRBD1
J gene: TRBJ1-6
clone size: many
V gene: TRBV14
CDR3 DNA: TGTGCCAGCAGCCCACAGGGGACAACCTATAATTCACCCCTCCACTTT
CDR3 protein: CASSPQGTTYNSPLHF

D gene: -
J gene: TRBJ1-6
clone size: many
V gene: TRBV19
CDR3 DNA: TGTGCCAGTAGCATCGTCGACTATAATTCACCCCTCCACTTT
CDR3 protein: CASSIVDYNSPLHF

D gene: -
J gene: TRBJ1-6
clone size: many
V gene: TRBV6-2/TRBV6-3
CDR3 DNA: TGTGCCAGCAGTTACTTCCGAGCGAATTCACCCCTCCACTTT
CDR3 protein: CASSYFRANSPLHF

D gene: -
J gene: TRBJ2-7
clone size: many
V gene: TRBV5-1
CDR3 DNA: TGCGCCAGCAGCTTGGCCGTATCCCCGGGCTACGAGCAGTACTTC
CDR3 protein: CASSLAVSPGYEQYF